This T cell receptor beta chain was sequenced during a study of cytomegalovirus exposure and HLA in healthy donors. Clones were read by immunoSEQ multiplex PCR, and TCRdb kept only the in-frame ones, dropping some. The sample has around 260,000 clones; 90% are singletons. The CDR3 spans 14 residues. Germline V CDR1 and CDR2: KGHSH, LQKENI. V shed 3 bases, J shed 3 bases, and the junction held 2 bases outside the gene matches. On this clone itself: The antigen is not known.

From the 120-subject validation cohort, which was separate from the roughly 620-subject first cohort, the donors were drawn. Regarding the study as a whole: Overall, roughly 170 TCR beta chains were annotated as cytomegalovirus-associated. Specificity for CMV antigens was confirmed in vitro for a few of the CMV-associated chains. According to a subsequent analysis, TCR clusters from the first cohort were inclined to appear together in the 130 or so validation repertoires.

The sequence was collected from a woman in her 30s in good health and CMV-seronegative. This chain connects TRBV18 to TRBJ2-7; 10 bases fit TRBD1. The specimen was PBMCs. The CDR3 loop is CASSPDRGSYEQYF. CDR3 coding DNA: TGTGCCAGCTCACCGGACAGGGGGAGCTACGAGCAGTACTTC.